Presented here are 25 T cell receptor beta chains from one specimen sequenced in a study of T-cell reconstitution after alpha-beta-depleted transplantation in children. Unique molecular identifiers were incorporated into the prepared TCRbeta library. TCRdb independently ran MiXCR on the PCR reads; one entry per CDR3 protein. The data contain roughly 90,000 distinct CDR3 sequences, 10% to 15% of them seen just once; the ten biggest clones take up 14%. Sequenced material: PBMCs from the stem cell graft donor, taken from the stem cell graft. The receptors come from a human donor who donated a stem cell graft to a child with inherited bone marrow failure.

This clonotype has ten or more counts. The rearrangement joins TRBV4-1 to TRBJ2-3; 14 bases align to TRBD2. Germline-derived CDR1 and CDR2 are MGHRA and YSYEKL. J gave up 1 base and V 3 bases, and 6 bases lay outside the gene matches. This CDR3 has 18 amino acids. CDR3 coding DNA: TGCGCCAGCAGCCATGGAACGGGACTAGCGGGGGGCACAGATACGCAGTATTTT. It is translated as CASSHGTGLAGGTDTQYF.

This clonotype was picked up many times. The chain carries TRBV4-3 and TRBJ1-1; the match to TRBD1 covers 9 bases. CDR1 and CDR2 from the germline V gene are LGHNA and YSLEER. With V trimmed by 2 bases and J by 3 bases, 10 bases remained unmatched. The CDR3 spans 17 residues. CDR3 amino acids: CASSQRTGGAWDTEAFF. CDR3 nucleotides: TGCGCCAGCAGCCAACGTACAGGGGGCGCGTGGGACACTGAAGCTTTCTTT.

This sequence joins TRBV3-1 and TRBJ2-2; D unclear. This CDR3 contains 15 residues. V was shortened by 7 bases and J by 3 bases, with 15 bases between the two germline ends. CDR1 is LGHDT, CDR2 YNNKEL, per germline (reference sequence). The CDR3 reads CASTNRRLHTGELFF. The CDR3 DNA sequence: TGTGCCAGCACCAACCGACGACTTCACACCGGGGAGCTGTTTTTT.

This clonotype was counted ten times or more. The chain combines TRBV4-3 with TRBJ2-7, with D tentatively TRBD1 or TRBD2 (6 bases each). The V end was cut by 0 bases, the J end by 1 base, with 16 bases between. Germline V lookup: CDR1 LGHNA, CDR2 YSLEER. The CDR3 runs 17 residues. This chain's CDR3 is CASSQEAGRGRSYEQYF. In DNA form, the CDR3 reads TGCGCCAGCAGCCAAGAAGCGGGCAGGGGCAGATCCTACGAGCAGTACTTC.

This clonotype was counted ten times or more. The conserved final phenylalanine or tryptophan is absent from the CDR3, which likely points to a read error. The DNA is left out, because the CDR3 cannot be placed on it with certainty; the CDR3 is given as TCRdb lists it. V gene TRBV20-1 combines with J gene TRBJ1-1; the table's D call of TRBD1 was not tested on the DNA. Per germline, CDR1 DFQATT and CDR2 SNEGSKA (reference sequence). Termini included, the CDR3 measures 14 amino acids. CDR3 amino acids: CSARGIRAGLKVVN.

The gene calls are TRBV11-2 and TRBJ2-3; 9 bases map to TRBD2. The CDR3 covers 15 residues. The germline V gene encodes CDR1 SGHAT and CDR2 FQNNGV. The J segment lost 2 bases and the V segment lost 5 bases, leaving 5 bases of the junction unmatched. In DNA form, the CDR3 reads TGTGCCAGCAGCCGAGCGGGGGGCCCCACAGATACGCAGTATTTT. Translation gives CASSRAGGPTDTQYF.

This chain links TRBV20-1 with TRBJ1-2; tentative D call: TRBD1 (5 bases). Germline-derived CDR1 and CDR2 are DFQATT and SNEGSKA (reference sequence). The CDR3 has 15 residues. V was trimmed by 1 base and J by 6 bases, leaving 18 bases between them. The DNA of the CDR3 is TGCAGTGCTAGAGCCCCCCCCCAGGGATGGAATGGCTACACCTTC. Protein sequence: CSARAPPQGWNGYTF.

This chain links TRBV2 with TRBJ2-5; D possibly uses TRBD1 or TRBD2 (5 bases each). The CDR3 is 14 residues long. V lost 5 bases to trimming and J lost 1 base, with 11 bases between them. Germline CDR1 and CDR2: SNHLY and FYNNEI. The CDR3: CASSPFGTQETQYF. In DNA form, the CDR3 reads TGTGCCAGCAGTCCCTTCGGGACCCAAGAGACCCAGTACTTC.

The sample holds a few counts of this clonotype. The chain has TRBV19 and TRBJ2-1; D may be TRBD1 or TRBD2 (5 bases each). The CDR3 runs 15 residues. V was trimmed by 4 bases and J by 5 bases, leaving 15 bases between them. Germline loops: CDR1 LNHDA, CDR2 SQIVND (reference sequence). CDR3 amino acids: CASSTIRDPDNEQFF. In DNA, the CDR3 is TGTGCCAGTAGTACGATCCGGGACCCTGACAATGAGCAGTTCTTC.

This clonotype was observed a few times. The CDR3 nucleotides read TGTGCCAGTAGCCCCGGACAGGGGCGCAGGGCCAAAAACATTCAGTACTTC. It translates to CASSPGQGRRAKNIQYF. This sequence joins TRBV19 and TRBJ2-4, with 9 bases that match TRBD1. Unmatched junction bases numbered 10, after V lost 6 bases and J lost 1 base. The CDR3 runs to 17 residues. Germline assignment: CDR1 LNHDA and CDR2 SQIVND (reference sequence).

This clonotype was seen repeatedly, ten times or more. The DNA for the CDR3 is TGTGCCAGCACTAACAGTGGCCGACCCCCGATAGACGAGCAGTACTTC. It encodes CASTNSGRPPIDEQYF. The V and J genes are TRBV6-5 and TRBJ2-7; D is uncertain. The CDR3 is 16 amino acids. CDR1 and CDR2 from the germline V gene are MNHEY and SVGAGI. V was trimmed by 7 bases and J by 5 bases, leaving 24 bases between them.

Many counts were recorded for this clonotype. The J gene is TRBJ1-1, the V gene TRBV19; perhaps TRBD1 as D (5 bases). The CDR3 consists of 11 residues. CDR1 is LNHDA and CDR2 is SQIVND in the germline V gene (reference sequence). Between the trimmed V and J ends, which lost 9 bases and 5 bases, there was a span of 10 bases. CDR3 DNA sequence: TGTGCCAGCCTTTGGGGGACTGAAGCTTTCTTT. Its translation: CASLWGTEAFF.

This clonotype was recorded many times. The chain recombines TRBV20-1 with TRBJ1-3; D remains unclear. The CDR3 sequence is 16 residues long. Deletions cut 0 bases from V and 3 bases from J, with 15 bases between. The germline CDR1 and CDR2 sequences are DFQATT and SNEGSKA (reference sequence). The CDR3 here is CSARDHASPSGNTIYF. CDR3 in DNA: TGCAGTGCTAGAGATCACGCCTCACCCAGTGGAAACACCATATATTTT.

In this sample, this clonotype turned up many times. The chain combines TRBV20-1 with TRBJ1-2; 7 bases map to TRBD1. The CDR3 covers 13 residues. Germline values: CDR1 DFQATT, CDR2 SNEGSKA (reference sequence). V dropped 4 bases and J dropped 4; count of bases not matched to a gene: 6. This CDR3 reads CSATRQGSYGYTF. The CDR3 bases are TGCAGTGCTACCAGACAGGGTTCCTATGGCTACACCTTC.

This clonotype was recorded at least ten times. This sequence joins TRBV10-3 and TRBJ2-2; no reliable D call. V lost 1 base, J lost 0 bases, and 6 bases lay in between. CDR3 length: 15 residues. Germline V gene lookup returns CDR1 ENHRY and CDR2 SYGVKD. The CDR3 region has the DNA TGTGCCATCAGTGAGTACCAGGCGAACACCGGGGAGCTGTTTTTT. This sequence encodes CAISEYQANTGELFF.

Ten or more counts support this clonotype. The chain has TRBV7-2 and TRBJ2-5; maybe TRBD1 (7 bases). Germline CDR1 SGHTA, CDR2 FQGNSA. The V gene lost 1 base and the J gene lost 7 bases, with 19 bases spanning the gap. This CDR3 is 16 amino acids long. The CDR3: CASSLGSSQGGGTQYF. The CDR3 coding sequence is TGTGCCAGCAGCTTAGGCTCGAGTCAGGGGGGAGGGACCCAGTACTTC.

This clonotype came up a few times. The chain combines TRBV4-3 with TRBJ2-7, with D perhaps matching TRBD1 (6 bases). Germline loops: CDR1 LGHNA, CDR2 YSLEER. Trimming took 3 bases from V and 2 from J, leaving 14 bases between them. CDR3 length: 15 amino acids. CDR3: CASSQDSTSPYEQYF. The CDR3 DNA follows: TGCGCCAGCAGCCAGGACAGCACAAGCCCCTACGAGCAGTACTTC.

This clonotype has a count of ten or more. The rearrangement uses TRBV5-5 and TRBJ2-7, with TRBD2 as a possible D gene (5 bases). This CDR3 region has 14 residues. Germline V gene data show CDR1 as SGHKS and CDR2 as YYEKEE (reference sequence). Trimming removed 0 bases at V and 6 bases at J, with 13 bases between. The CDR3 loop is CASSLEPTRGEQYF. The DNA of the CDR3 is TGTGCCAGCAGCTTGGAACCTACCCGGGGCGAGCAGTACTTC. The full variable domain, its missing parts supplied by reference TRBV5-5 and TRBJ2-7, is DAGVTQSPTHLIKTRGQQVTLRCSPISGHKSVSWYQQVLGQGPQFIFQYYEKEERGRGNFPDRFSARQFPNYSSELNVNALLLGDSALYLCASSLEPTRGEQYFGPGTRLTVT.

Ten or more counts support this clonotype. The CDR3 DNA reads as TGTGCCACCAGCAGAGATTCAGGGGGCTTTGCCAAAAACATTCAGTACTTC. Amino acid sequence: CATSRDSGGFAKNIQYF. This sequence joins TRBV15 and TRBJ2-4, with TRBD1 identical over 8 bases. Germline-derived CDR1 and CDR2 are LNHNV and YYDKDF (reference sequence). V trimming: 0 bases; J trimming: 1 base; junction bases outside the gene matches: 5. This CDR3 is built from 17 residues. Complete variable domain (other parts from reference TRBV15 and TRBJ2-4): DAMVIQNPRYQVTQFGKPVTLSCSQTLNHNVMYWYQQKSSQAPKLLFHYYDKDFNNEADTPDNFQSRRPNTSFCFLDIRSPGLGDTAMYLCATSRDSGGFAKNIQYFGAGTRLSVL.

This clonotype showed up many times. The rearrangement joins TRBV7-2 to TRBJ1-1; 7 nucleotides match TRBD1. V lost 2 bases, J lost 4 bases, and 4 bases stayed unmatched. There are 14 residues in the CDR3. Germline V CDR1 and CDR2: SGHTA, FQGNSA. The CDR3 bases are TGTGCCAGCAGCTTAATGACAGGGATCACTGAAGCTTTCTTT. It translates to CASSLMTGITEAFF.

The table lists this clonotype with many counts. The CDR3 here is CASSGGDGGTGELFF. CDR3 nucleotides: TGCGCCAGCAGCGGCGGAGACGGTGGGACCGGGGAGCTGTTTTTT. The genes are TRBV5-1 and TRBJ2-2; no definite D call. The ends were cut back, 4 bases at V and 5 bases at J, with 15 bases in the middle. The CDR3 has 15 residues. Germline CDR1 is SGHRS and CDR2 is YFSETQ. Based on the CDR3 plus reference TRBV5-1 and TRBJ2-2, the full variable domain is KAGVTQTPRYLIKTRGQQVTLSCSPISGHRSVSWYQQTPGQGLQFLFEYFSETQRNKGNFPGRFSGRQFSNSRSEMNVSTLELGDSALYLCASSGGDGGTGELFFGEGSRLTVL.

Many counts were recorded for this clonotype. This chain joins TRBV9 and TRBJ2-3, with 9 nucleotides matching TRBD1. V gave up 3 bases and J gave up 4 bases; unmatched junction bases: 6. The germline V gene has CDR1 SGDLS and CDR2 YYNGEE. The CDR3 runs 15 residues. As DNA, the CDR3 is TGTGCCAGCAGCGCCCACAGGGGGCAGGCAGATACGCAGTATTTT. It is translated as CASSAHRGQADTQYF.

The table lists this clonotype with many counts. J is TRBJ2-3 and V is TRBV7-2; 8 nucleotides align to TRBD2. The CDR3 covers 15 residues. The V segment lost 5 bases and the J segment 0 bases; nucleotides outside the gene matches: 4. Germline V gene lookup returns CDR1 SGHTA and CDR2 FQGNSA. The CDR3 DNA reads TGTGCCAGCAGCCGTAGCGGGGCTAGCACAGATACGCAGTATTTT. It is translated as CASSRSGASTDTQYF.

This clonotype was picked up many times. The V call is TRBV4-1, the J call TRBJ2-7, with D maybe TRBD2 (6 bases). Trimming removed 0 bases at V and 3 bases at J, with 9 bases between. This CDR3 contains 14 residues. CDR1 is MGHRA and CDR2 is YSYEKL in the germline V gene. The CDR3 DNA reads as TGCGCCAGCAGCCAAGATGGGGGGTTCTACGAGCAGTACTTC. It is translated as CASSQDGGFYEQYF.

CDR3 amino acids: CASSQDGTGGYYEQYF. CDR3 DNA sequence: TGTGCCAGCAGCCAAGATGGGACAGGGGGATACTACGAGCAGTACTTC. The rearrangement joins TRBV4-2 to TRBJ2-7; 11 bases fit TRBD1. V lost 0 bases to trimming and J lost 3 bases; unmatched junction nucleotides: 4. Germline CDR1 is LGHNA and CDR2 is YNFKEQ. The length of the CDR3 is 16 residues.